These 15 T cell receptor beta chains originate from one sample sequenced in a study of T cell changes during pregnancy in multiple sclerosis. Sequencing used immunoSEQ multiplex PCR; TCRdb keeps in-frame clones, though not all of them. This sample has roughly 100,000 clones; around 94% occur once, and the top ten carry roughly 0.93%. The input for sequencing was peripheral blood, taken after pregnancy. Every receptor here comes from a female donor with multiple sclerosis, enrolled in a pregnancy study.

This rearrangement joins TRBV5-1 to TRBJ2-1; TRBD2 matches at 10 bases. Germline CDR1 and CDR2: SGHRS and YFSETQ. The CDR3 covers 13 residues. The junction had 1 base not matched to a gene; V was cut back by 4 bases and J by 6 bases. CDR3 bases: TGCGCCAGCAGCCGACTAGCGGGCAATGAGCAGTTCTTC. It translates to CASSRLAGNEQFF.

The genes are TRBV6-1 and TRBJ2-1; 8 nucleotides line up with TRBD1. Trimming cost V 6 bases and J 7 bases; bases outside gene matches: 8. The germline V gene has CDR1 MNHNS and CDR2 SASEGT. The CDR3 runs to 14 residues. The CDR3 protein is CASRTGEVKNEQFF. CDR3 nucleotide sequence: TGTGCCAGCAGGACAGGGGAGGTGAAGAATGAGCAGTTCTTC.

The rearrangement links TRBV27 to TRBJ2-7; D call uncertain. CDR3 length: 14 amino acids. Germline CDR1 and CDR2: MNHEY and SMNVEV (reference sequence). V dropped 2 bases and J dropped 4 bases, with 12 bases sitting between them. CDR3 residues: CASSLRPVVYEQYF. The CDR3 nucleotides are TGTGCCAGCAGTTTACGCCCGGTCGTTTACGAGCAGTACTTC.

The chain links TRBV7-3 to TRBJ1-1; no clear D gene. Germline loops: CDR1 SGHTA, CDR2 FQGTGA. Trimming cost V 4 bases and J 5 bases, with 11 bases left between them. The CDR3 runs 13 residues. CDR3 sequence reads: CASSSAMRTEAFF. The CDR3 coding sequence is TGTGCCAGCAGCTCAGCTATGAGGACTGAAGCTTTCTTT.

CDR3 sequence (DNA): TGTGCCAGCAGCCGACAGGGCTTAAATGAGCAGTTCTTC. Protein: CASSRQGLNEQFF. This rearrangement joins TRBV11-3 to TRBJ2-1, with TRBD1 matching over 7 bases. The germline CDR1 and CDR2 sequences are SGHNT and YENEEA. The CDR3 length is 13 residues. Trimming took 5 bases from V and 7 from J; bases not matched to a gene: 5.

The J gene is TRBJ2-3, the V gene TRBV5-1; no definite D call. From germline, CDR1 is SGHRS and CDR2 YFSETQ. V lost 0 bases and J 6 bases, leaving 17 bases between the germline ends. The CDR3 extends over 16 amino acids. For the CDR3, the DNA is TGCGCCAGCAGCTTGGCCAGCGTCCCTGCCCTGGATACGCAGTATTTT. Protein product: CASSLASVPALDTQYF.

This rearrangement joins TRBV5-4 to TRBJ1-2; D gene unclear. The CDR3 has 12 residues. In germline, CDR1 is SGHNT, CDR2 YYREEE (reference sequence). V dropped 0 bases and J dropped 9 bases, with 9 bases sitting between them. The CDR3: CASSLGSGSYTF. The CDR3 DNA is TGTGCCAGCAGCTTGGGCTCGGGGAGCTACACCTTC. The complete variable domain, with remaining parts taken from reference TRBV5-4 and TRBJ1-2, reads ETGVTQSPTHLIKTRGQQVTLRCSSQSGHNTVSWYQQALGQGPQFIFQYYREEENGRGNFPPRFSGLQFPNYSSELNVNALELDDSALYLCASSLGSGSYTFGSGTRLTVV.

The J gene is TRBJ2-1, the V gene TRBV2; 14 nucleotides line up with TRBD2. CDR3 length equals 16 residues. Unmatched junction bases numbered 9, after V lost 4 bases and J lost 10 bases. The germline V gene encodes CDR1 SNHLY and CDR2 FYNNEI. This CDR3 reads CASSGTSGGSRDEQFF. The CDR3 nucleotides read TGTGCCAGCAGTGGGACTAGCGGGGGGTCCCGAGACGAGCAGTTCTTC.

This clone was counted only a few times. V is TRBV30 and J is TRBJ1-5; D is undetermined. The CDR3 totals 14 residues. V was trimmed by 0 bases and J by 5 bases, leaving 11 bases between them. Germline V CDR1 and CDR2: GTSNPN, SVGIG (reference sequence). CDR3 amino acids: CAWSVTTVDQPQHF. The CDR3 nucleotides are TGTGCCTGGAGTGTAACAACAGTGGATCAGCCCCAGCATTTT.

For the CDR3, the DNA is TGTGCCAGCAGCTTTGGGGGGAATCAGCCCCAGCATTTT. Translated, it gives CASSFGGNQPQHF. The J gene is TRBJ1-5, the V gene TRBV5-4, with a tentative D call TRBD1 (5 bases). This CDR3 region has 13 residues. V was pared by 2 bases and J by 4 bases, with 7 bases between. Germline V gives CDR1 SGHNT, CDR2 YYREEE (reference sequence).

The chain joins TRBV4-1 to TRBJ2-7, with 7 bases that match TRBD1. The CDR3 contains 14 residues. Germline CDR1 reads MGHRA; CDR2 reads YSYEKL. Germline trimming cut 1 base from V and 2 bases from J; bases unmatched to any gene: 2. The CDR3: CASSQVGTAYEQYF. CDR3 DNA sequence: TGCGCCAGCAGCCAAGTTGGGACAGCCTACGAGCAGTACTTC.

V gene TRBV7-8 combines with J gene TRBJ1-1; TRBD1 might be the D (6 bases). The CDR3 sequence is 16 residues long. The ends were cut back, 0 bases at V and 7 bases at J, with 18 bases in the middle. Looked up from germline, CDR1 is SGHVS and CDR2 is FQNEAQ. CDR3 DNA sequence: TGTGCCAGCAGCTTAGCGTTAAGGGGGAAGGTATTTGAAGCTTTCTTT. Its protein product is CASSLALRGKVFEAFF. The full variable domain, completed using reference TRBV7-8 and TRBJ1-1, is GAGVSQSPRYKVAKRGQDVALRCDPISGHVSLFWYQQALGQGPEFLTYFQNEAQLDKSGLPSDRFFAERPEGSVSTLKIQRTQQEDSAVYLCASSLALRGKVFEAFFGQGTRLTVV.

V gene TRBV18 combines with J gene TRBJ1-1; 8 bases map to TRBD1. The CDR3 spans 12 residues. V was clipped by 5 bases and J by 6 bases; unmatched bases: 2. Germline lookup yields CDR1 KGHSH and CDR2 LQKENI. The CDR3 DNA follows: TGTGCCAGCTCATACAGGGGGTCTGAAGCTTTCTTT. This translates into CASSYRGSEAFF.

The rearrangement uses TRBV30 and TRBJ2-7, with D possibly being TRBD1 (5 bases). The CDR3 sequence is 13 residues long. V lost 3 bases to trimming and J lost 2 bases, with 11 bases between them. Germline V gene sequence: CDR1 GTSNPN, CDR2 SVGIG (reference sequence). The CDR3 sequence is CAWRQENAYEQYF. The DNA of the CDR3 is TGTGCCTGGAGACAGGAGAACGCCTACGAGCAGTACTTC.

This chain joins TRBV10-3 and TRBJ1-1; no definite D call. Germline lookup yields CDR1 ENHRY and CDR2 SYGVKD. This CDR3 is 15 amino acids long. V lost 0 bases, J lost 4 bases, and 12 bases lay in between. Written as DNA, the CDR3 is TGTGCCATCAGTGAGTCTCGACTAGCCGGCACTGAAGCTTTCTTT. Its translation: CAISESRLAGTEAFF.